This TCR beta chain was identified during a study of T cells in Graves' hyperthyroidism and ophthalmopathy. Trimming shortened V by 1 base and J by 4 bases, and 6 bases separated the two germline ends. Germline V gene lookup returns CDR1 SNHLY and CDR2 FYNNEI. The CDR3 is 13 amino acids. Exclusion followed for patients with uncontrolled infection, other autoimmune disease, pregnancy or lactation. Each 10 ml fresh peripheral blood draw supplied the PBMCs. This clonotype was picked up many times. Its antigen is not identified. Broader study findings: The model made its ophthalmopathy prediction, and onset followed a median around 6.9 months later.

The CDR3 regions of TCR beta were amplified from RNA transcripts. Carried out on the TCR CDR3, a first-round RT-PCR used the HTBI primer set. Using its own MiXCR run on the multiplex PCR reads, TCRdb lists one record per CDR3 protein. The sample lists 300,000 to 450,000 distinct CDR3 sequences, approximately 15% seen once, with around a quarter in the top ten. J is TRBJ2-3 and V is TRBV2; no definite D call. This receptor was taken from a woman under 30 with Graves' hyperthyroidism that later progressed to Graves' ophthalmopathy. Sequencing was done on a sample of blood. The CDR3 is CASSEGWADTQYF. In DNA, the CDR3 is TGTGCCAGCAGTGAAGGCTGGGCAGATACGCAGTATTTT.